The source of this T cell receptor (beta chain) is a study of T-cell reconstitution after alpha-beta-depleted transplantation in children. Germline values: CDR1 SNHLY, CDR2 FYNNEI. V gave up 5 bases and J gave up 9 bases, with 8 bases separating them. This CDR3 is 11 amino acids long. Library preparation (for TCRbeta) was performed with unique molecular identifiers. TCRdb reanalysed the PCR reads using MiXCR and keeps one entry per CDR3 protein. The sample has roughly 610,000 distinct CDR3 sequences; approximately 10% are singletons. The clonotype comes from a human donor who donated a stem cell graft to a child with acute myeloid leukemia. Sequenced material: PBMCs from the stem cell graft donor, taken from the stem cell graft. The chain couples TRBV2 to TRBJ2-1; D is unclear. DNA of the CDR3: TGTGCCAGCAGTCCTCTAGTTGAGCAGTTCTTC. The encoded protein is CASSPLVEQFF. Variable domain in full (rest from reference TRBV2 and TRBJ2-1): EPEVTQTPSHQVTQMGQEVILRCVPISNHLYFYWYRQILGQKVEFLVSFYNNEISEKSEIFDDQFSVERPDGSNFTLKIRSTKLEDSAMYFCASSPLVEQFFGPGTRLTVL.